Presented here are 10 T cell receptor beta chains from one specimen sequenced in a study of cytomegalovirus exposure and HLA in healthy donors. Assay: immunoSEQ multiplex PCR; the TCRdb copy retains only in-frame clones and omits some. This sample has roughly 140,000 clones; approximately 88% occur once, and the top ten carry about 3.5%. Sequencing used PBMCs. The source is a woman aged 18-35 years in good health and CMV-seropositive.

This clone was counted a few times. The chain uses TRBV6-5 and TRBJ1-5; a possible D gene is TRBD1 (6 bases). The V gene's germline CDR1 is MNHEY and CDR2 SVGAGI. V lost 6 bases and J 3 bases, leaving 12 bases between the germline ends. There are 14 residues in the CDR3. This CDR3 is CASSPDSPNQPQHF. The CDR3 DNA follows: TGTGCCAGCAGCCCGGACAGCCCCAATCAGCCCCAGCATTTT.

This sequence joins TRBV4-2 and TRBJ1-5; possibly TRBD1 for D (5 bases). Germline V gives CDR1 LGHNA, CDR2 YNFKEQ. The CDR3 contains 15 residues. V was pared by 0 bases and J by 0 bases, with 6 bases between. CDR3 sequence (DNA): TGTGCCAGCAGCCAAGATGGGGCTAGCAATCAGCCCCAGCATTTT. Its protein product is CASSQDGASNQPQHF.

The V and J genes are TRBV6-1 and TRBJ2-7; D perhaps matches TRBD2 (5 bases). The CDR3 contains 16 residues. Germline values: CDR1 MNHNS, CDR2 SASEGT. Trimming removed 2 bases at V and 5 bases at J, with 19 bases between. The CDR3 spells CASSEFVGGPPHEQYF. The CDR3 region has the DNA TGTGCCAGCAGTGAATTTGTCGGAGGCCCCCCCCACGAGCAGTACTTC.

V usage is TRBV28 and J usage is TRBJ2-2, with D possibly matching TRBD2 (6 bases). Germline V CDR1 and CDR2: MDHEN, SYDVKM. Trimming removed 5 bases at V and 5 bases at J, with 15 bases between. The CDR3 contains 15 residues. The DNA of the CDR3 is TGTGCCAGCAGTCAACTAGCACTGGGGACCGGGGAGCTGTTTTTT. Amino acids: CASSQLALGTGELFF.

This clone was picked up one time. V usage is TRBV10-2 and J usage is TRBJ2-7; D is perhaps TRBD1 (6 bases). V lost 3 bases and J lost 2, with 8 bases in between. Germline-derived CDR1 and CDR2 are WSHSY and SAAADI. CDR3 length: 13 amino acids. CDR3 residues: CASSDRTAYEQYF. The CDR3 nucleotides are TGCGCCAGCAGTGATAGGACAGCCTACGAGCAGTACTTC.

This sequence joins TRBV19 and TRBJ2-1, with TRBD2 matching 9 bases. V trimming: 5 bases; J trimming: 5 bases; junction bases outside the gene matches: 10. CDR1 and CDR2 (germline): LNHDA, SQIVND (reference sequence). This CDR3 has 16 residues. CDR3 residues: CASSGEAGGYDNEQFF. The CDR3 coding sequence is TGTGCCAGTAGTGGAGAGGCGGGAGGGTACGACAATGAGCAGTTCTTC.

The V call is TRBV11-3, the J call TRBJ2-7; 10 positions match TRBD2. The trim removed 5 bases at V and 4 bases at J, leaving 11 bases unmatched. The germline V gene encodes CDR1 SGHNT and CDR2 YENEEA. The CDR3 totals 16 residues. This chain's CDR3 is CASSPPRLAGRYEQYF. In nucleotides, the CDR3 is TGTGCCAGCAGCCCCCCAAGACTAGCGGGTCGGTACGAGCAGTACTTC.

V gene TRBV28 combines with J gene TRBJ2-1; 9 positions agree with TRBD1. The V and J ends lost 2 bases and 10 bases, in that order; junction bases with no gene match: 6. Germline lookup yields CDR1 MDHEN and CDR2 SYDVKM. The CDR3 totals 14 residues. As DNA, the CDR3 is TGTGCCAGCAGTTTAGGGACAGGGTTCAAGGAGCAGTTCTTC. It codes for CASSLGTGFKEQFF.

The gene calls are TRBV28 and TRBJ2-3; 7 nucleotides agree with TRBD2. V lost 3 bases and J lost 6; bases outside the gene matches: 24. The CDR3 is made up of 20 amino acids. The germline V gene has CDR1 MDHEN and CDR2 SYDVKM. The CDR3 region has the DNA TGTGCCAGCAGTTTTCGAGATCTGGATGTGTGGACTAGACTGACGGATACGCAGTATTTT. The encoded protein is CASSFRDLDVWTRLTDTQYF. The full variable domain, with the rest looked up from reference TRBV28 and TRBJ2-3, is DVKVTQSSRYLVKRTGEKVFLECVQDMDHENMFWYRQDPGLGLRLIYFSYDVKMKEKGDIPEGYSVSREKKERFSLILESASTNQTSMYLCASSFRDLDVWTRLTDTQYFGPGTRLTVL.

The chain employs TRBV4-2 and TRBJ2-2; 7 bases align to TRBD2. This CDR3 is 16 amino acids long. Germline values: CDR1 LGHNA, CDR2 YNFKEQ. J gave up 3 bases and V 4 bases, and 8 bases lay outside the gene matches. The CDR3 is CASSPPLAWDTGELFF. CDR3 DNA sequence: TGTGCCAGCAGCCCCCCACTAGCGTGGGACACCGGGGAGCTGTTTTTT.